One and the same sample provided the 18 T cell receptor beta chains below, sequenced in a study of cytomegalovirus exposure and HLA in healthy donors. Primers: 60 Vbeta forward and 13 Jbeta reverse. Some clones are missing from TCRdb's copy, which holds only in-frame ones; the method was immunoSEQ multiplex PCR. The sample lists around 110,000 clones, 82% occurring once. Sequencing was performed on PBMCs. These receptors all come from a man aged 30 to 45 in good health and CMV-seropositive.

The CDR3 nucleotides are TGCGCCAGCAGCCACCGGGACAGTCTCCCCACCTACGAGCAGTACTTC. Protein: CASSHRDSLPTYEQYF. J is TRBJ2-7 and V is TRBV4-1; TRBD1 agrees at 7 bases. CDR3 length: 16 amino acids. Losses at the gene ends were 3 bases for V and 2 bases for J; bases not matched to a gene: 10. CDR1 and CDR2 from the germline V gene are MGHRA and YSYEKL.

The table lists this clone with a few counts. The gene calls are TRBV6-5 and TRBJ1-2; TRBD1 might be the D (6 bases). Trimming stripped 0 bases from V and 9 bases from J, with 20 bases between. Per germline, CDR1 MNHEY and CDR2 SVGAGI. The CDR3 runs 16 residues. This CDR3 is CASSYSKLGQGLSYTF. The CDR3 coding sequence is TGTGCCAGCAGTTACTCTAAGCTAGGGCAGGGGCTCAGCTACACCTTC.

There are a few counts of this clone. The CDR3 coding sequence is TGTGCCACCAGCAGAGCCGGGACAGCCTATGGCTACACCTTC. Amino acids: CATSRAGTAYGYTF. The J gene is TRBJ1-2, the V gene TRBV15, with 7 bases aligning to TRBD1. The V segment lost 1 base and the J segment 4 bases; nucleotides outside the gene matches: 3. The CDR3 sequence is 14 residues long. From germline, CDR1 is LNHNV and CDR2 YYDKDF (reference sequence).

The J gene is TRBJ1-2, the V gene TRBV7-9; TRBD1 agrees at 9 bases. The CDR3 spans 14 residues. Germline V gives CDR1 SEHNR, CDR2 FQNEAQ (reference sequence). The ends lost 2 bases at V and 8 bases at J; junction bases unmatched: 6. The CDR3, as DNA: TGTGCCAGCAGCTTAAGGGACAGGGAGGGCGGCTACACCTTC. Encoded protein: CASSLRDREGGYTF.

This chain joins TRBV5-6 and TRBJ1-6; D remains unclear. Trimming shortened V by 0 bases and J by 9 bases, and 10 bases separated the two germline ends. This CDR3 is 14 amino acids long. Germline V gene lookup returns CDR1 SGHDT and CDR2 YYEEEE. The CDR3: CASSLEHAGSPLHF. The CDR3 bases are TGTGCCAGCAGCTTGGAACATGCAGGTTCACCCCTCCACTTT.

This chain links TRBV7-3 with TRBJ2-5; 7 bases agree with TRBD2. Per the germline V gene, CDR1 is SGHTA and CDR2 is FQGTGA. V was pared by 1 base and J by 4 bases, with 9 bases of the junction left unmatched. The CDR3 spans 16 residues. The CDR3 coding sequence is TGTGCCAGCAGCTTAAGGGGGGGGACGATCGGAGAGACCCAGTACTTC. Translated, it gives CASSLRGGTIGETQYF.

The rearrangement joins TRBV7-2 to TRBJ2-7, with 9 bases identical to TRBD2. Per germline, CDR1 SGHTA and CDR2 FQGNSA. CDR3 length equals 15 residues. The J segment lost 3 bases and the V segment lost 5 bases, leaving 8 bases of the junction unmatched. The CDR3 spells CASSPRERGVYEQYF. The CDR3 coding sequence is TGTGCCAGCAGCCCCAGGGAGCGGGGGGTCTACGAGCAGTACTTC.

The J gene is TRBJ1-5, the V gene TRBV12-1; TRBD1, the D gene given by the table, was not confirmed from the DNA. TRBV12-1 is a listed pseudogene. The CDR3 spans 19 residues. CDR3: CASSLNQGPADGSNQPQHF. CDR3 coding DNA: TGTGCCAGCAGTCTGAACCAGGGGCCTGCTGACGGGAGCAATCAGCCCCAGCATTTT.

The genes are TRBV5-1 and TRBJ2-1; tentatively, D is TRBD1 (6 bases). The CDR3 is 16 amino acids. The V gene's germline CDR1 is SGHRS and CDR2 YFSETQ. Trimming took off 4 bases at V and 0 bases at J, with 14 bases between the two ends. CDR3 region: CASSLAGAGSYNEQFF. The CDR3 bases are TGCGCCAGCAGCCTCGCAGGGGCTGGCTCCTACAATGAGCAGTTCTTC.

V usage is TRBV5-1 and J usage is TRBJ2-2; no definite D call. The germline V and J ends were trimmed by 6 bases and 4 bases, with 10 bases remaining between them. There are 13 residues in the CDR3. Germline loops: CDR1 SGHRS, CDR2 YFSETQ. Written as DNA, the CDR3 is TGCGCCAGCATATCGGTCGGCACCGGGGAGCTGTTTTTT. This sequence encodes CASISVGTGELFF.

This clone was detected only once. Here the CDR3 reads CASRAQGYTEAFF. In nucleotides, the CDR3 is TGTGCCAGTAGGGCGCAGGGCTACACTGAAGCTTTCTTT. The gene calls are TRBV19 and TRBJ1-1, with D maybe TRBD1 (5 bases). V was cut by 6 bases and J by 3 bases, with 11 bases left in between. Germline V gives CDR1 LNHDA, CDR2 SQIVND (reference sequence). This CDR3 has 13 amino acids.

About this clone itself: Mismatch with germline at one junction end may stem from a read error. V is TRBV5-6 and J is TRBJ2-4; D is ambiguous. Germline CDR1 SGHDT, CDR2 YYEEEE. The CDR3 consists of 13 residues. The CDR3 DNA reads TGTGCCAGCAGCTTTGGCTCCAGAAACAGTCAGTACTTC. Encoded protein: CASSFGSRNSQYF.

The rearrangement joins TRBV29-1 to TRBJ2-2; maybe TRBD1 (6 bases). The CDR3 is 14 amino acids. From germline, CDR1 is SQVTM and CDR2 ANQGSEA. Trimming removed 5 bases at V and 0 bases at J, with 10 bases between. For the CDR3, the DNA is TGCAGCGTTACACGGACAGCGAACACCGGGGAGCTGTTTTTT. Amino acids: CSVTRTANTGELFF.

The chain combines TRBV7-8 with TRBJ2-2; 7 bases are a match to TRBD1. The CDR3 has 13 amino acids. CDR1 SGHVS and CDR2 FQNEAQ come from the germline V gene. The trim removed 5 bases at V and 9 bases at J, leaving 6 bases unmatched. The chain's CDR3 is CASSVDRDRELFF. The CDR3 coding sequence is TGTGCCAGCAGCGTCGACAGGGATCGGGAGCTGTTTTTT.

The chain joins TRBV4-1 to TRBJ2-7; TRBD1 agrees at 11 bases. J lost 5 bases, V lost 3 bases, and 6 bases had no gene match. Germline CDR1 and CDR2: MGHRA and YSYEKL. The CDR3 length is 15 residues. Here the CDR3 reads CASSHQDRGPNEQYF. The DNA of the CDR3 is TGCGCCAGCAGCCACCAGGACAGGGGGCCCAACGAGCAGTACTTC.

CDR3 residues: CASSHPPTANEKLFF. The CDR3 DNA follows: TGTGCCAGCAGCCACCCGCCAACAGCTAATGAAAAACTGTTTTTT. V usage is TRBV5-8 and J usage is TRBJ1-4; D is unresolved. Between the trimmed V and J ends, which lost 4 bases and 3 bases, there was a span of 13 bases. Per the germline V gene, CDR1 is SGHTS and CDR2 is YDEGEE. This CDR3 spans 15 amino acids. The whole variable domain, filled in from reference TRBV5-8 and TRBJ1-4, reads EAGVTQSPTHLIKTRGQQATLRCSPISGHTSVYWYQQALGLGLQFLLWYDEGEERNRGNFPPRFSGRQFPNYSSELNVNALELEDSALYLCASSHPPTANEKLFFGSGTQLSVL.

In regard to this clone: At one boundary the junction diverges from the germline segment, which might be a read error. The chain carries TRBV27 and TRBJ2-6; maybe TRBD1 (5 bases). The CDR3 totals 14 residues. CDR1 is MNHEY, CDR2 SMNVEV, per germline (reference sequence). CDR3 in DNA: TGTGCCAGCAGTTTCTATCAAGGGGCCAACGGCCTGACTTTC. It is translated as CASSFYQGANGLTF.

The rearrangement uses TRBV6-4 and TRBJ1-1, with D maybe TRBD1 (5 bases). V lost 2 bases to trimming and J lost 4 bases, with 17 bases between them. This CDR3 spans 16 amino acids. From germline, CDR1 is MRHNA and CDR2 SNTAGT. The CDR3, as DNA: TGTGCCAGCAGTGACCCCCACCCCTGGGGGGGCACTGAAGCTTTCTTT. It is translated as CASSDPHPWGGTEAFF.